Below, one T cell receptor beta chain is given with its context. The antigen is not known. At one end the junction does not follow the germline gene, possibly because of a read error. Moderate-to-severe activity, with CAS ≥3, NOSPECS ≥4 and duration under 3 months, characterized the donors with ophthalmopathy. The diagnosis combined clinical symptoms, thyroxine, TRAb, thyroid ultrasound and orbital computed tomography scans. This CDR3 comprises 12 residues. CDR1 and CDR2 from the germline V gene are DFQATT and SNEGSKA (reference sequence). The entry originates in a study of Graves' ophthalmopathy and Graves' hyperthyroidism. Whole-study findings and limits: The blood repertoire also included most expanded thyroid clonotypes above 0.001 frequency.

RNA transcripts yielded amplified TCR beta CDR3 regions. HTBI primers were employed in first-round RT-PCR, then a second-round multiplex PCR followed. TCRdb fed the multiplex PCR reads into MiXCR, producing one record per CDR3 protein. Of roughly 50,000 distinct CDR3 sequences listed, roughly 47% are singletons. This clonotype originated in an adult woman with Graves' ophthalmopathy. Sequenced: peripheral blood. The chain uses TRBV20-1 and TRBJ1-1, with TRBD1 matching over 8 bases. CDR3 residues: CSAQGQGTEAFF. The DNA of the CDR3 is TGCAGTGCCCAAGGACAGGGTACCGAAGCCTTCTTT.